This T cell receptor (beta chain) is drawn from a study of blood T cell repertoires in COVID-19. The germline V and J ends were trimmed by 5 bases and 4 bases, with 11 bases remaining between them. Germline-derived CDR1 and CDR2 are MNHEY and SMNVEV (reference sequence). The CDR3 has 13 residues. This table comes from immunoSEQ multiplex PCR, and its TCRdb copy is limited to in-frame clones, with some not included. The sample contains 200,000 to 250,000 clones, 85% to 90% of which appear only once. This TCR derives from a young man with active or convalescent COVID-19. This chain connects TRBV27 to TRBJ1-1, with D perhaps TRBD1 (6 bases). Material for sequencing was peripheral blood. CDR3 amino acids: CASSQQGRTEAFF. The CDR3 nucleotides are TGTGCCAGCAGTCAACAGGGCCGCACTGAAGCTTTCTTT.